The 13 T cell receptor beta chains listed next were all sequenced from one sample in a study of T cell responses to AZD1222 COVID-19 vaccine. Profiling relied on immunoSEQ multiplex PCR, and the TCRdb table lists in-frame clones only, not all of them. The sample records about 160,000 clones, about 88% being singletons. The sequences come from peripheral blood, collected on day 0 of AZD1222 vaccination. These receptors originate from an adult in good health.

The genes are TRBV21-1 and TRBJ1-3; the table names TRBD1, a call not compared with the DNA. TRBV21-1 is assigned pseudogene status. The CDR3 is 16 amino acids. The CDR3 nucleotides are TGTGCCAGTCCTCCAGGGAAACCTTACTCTGGAAACACCATATATTTT. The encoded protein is CASPPGKPYSGNTIYF.

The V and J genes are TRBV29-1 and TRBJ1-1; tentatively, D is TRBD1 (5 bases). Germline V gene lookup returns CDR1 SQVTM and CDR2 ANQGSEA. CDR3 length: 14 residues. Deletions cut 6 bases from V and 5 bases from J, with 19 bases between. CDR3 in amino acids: CSVARGRVRTEAFF. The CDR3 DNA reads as TGCAGCGTAGCGAGAGGCAGGGTGAGGACTGAAGCTTTCTTT. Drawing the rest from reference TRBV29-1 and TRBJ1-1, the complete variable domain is SAVISQKPSRDICQRGTSLTIQCQVDSQVTMMFWYRQQPGQSLTLIATANQGSEATYESGFVIDKFPISRPNLTFSTLTVSNMSPEDSSIYLCSVARGRVRTEAFFGQGTRLTVV.

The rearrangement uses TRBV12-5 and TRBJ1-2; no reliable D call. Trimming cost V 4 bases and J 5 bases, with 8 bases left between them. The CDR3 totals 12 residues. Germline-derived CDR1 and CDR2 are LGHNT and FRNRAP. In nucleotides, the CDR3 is TGTGCTAGTGGTTCGCCAGAGTATGGCTACACCTTC. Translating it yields CASGSPEYGYTF.

DNA of the CDR3: TGTGCCAGCAGCTTAGGGGGGGCCGGGGAGCTGTTTTTT. It encodes CASSLGGAGELFF. This sequence joins TRBV11-3 and TRBJ2-2; tentatively, D is TRBD2 (6 bases). The CDR3 covers 13 residues. Trimming took 1 base from V and 6 from J, leaving 6 bases between them. Germline CDR1 and CDR2: SGHNT and YENEEA.

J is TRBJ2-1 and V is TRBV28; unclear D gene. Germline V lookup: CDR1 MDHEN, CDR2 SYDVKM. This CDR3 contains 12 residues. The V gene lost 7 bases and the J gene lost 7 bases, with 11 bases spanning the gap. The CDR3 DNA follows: TGTGCCAGCAATATAGGCCTTAATGAGCAGTTCTTC. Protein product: CASNIGLNEQFF.

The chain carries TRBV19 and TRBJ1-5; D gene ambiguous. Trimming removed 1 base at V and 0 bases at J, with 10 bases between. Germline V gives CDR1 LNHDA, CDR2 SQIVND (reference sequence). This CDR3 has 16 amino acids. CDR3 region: CASSIGAANSNQPQHF. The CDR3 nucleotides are TGTGCCAGTAGTATAGGGGCGGCTAATAGCAATCAGCCCCAGCATTTT.

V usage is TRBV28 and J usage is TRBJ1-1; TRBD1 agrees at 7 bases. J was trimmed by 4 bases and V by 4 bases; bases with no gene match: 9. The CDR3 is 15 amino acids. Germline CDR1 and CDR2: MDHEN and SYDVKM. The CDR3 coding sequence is TGTGCCAGCAGTTCTCCTCAGGGGGTCGGCACTGAAGCTTTCTTT. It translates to CASSSPQGVGTEAFF.

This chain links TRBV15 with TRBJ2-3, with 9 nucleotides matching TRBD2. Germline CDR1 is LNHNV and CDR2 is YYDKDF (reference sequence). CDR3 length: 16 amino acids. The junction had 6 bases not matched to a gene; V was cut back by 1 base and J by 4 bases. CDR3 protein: CATSRVPSGTPDTQYF. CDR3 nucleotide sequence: TGTGCCACCAGCAGAGTTCCTAGCGGGACCCCAGATACGCAGTATTTT.

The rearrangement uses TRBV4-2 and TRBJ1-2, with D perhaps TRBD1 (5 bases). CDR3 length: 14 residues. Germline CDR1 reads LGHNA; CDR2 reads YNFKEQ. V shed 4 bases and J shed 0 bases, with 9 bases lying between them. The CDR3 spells CASSLDTPNYGYTF. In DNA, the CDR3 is TGTGCCAGCAGCCTGGACACACCTAACTATGGCTACACCTTC.

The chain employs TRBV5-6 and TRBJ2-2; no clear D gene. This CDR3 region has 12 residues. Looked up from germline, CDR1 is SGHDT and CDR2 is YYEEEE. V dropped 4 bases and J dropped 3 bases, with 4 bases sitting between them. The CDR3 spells CASSRDTGELFF. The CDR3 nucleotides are TGTGCCAGCAGCAGAGACACCGGGGAGCTGTTTTTT.

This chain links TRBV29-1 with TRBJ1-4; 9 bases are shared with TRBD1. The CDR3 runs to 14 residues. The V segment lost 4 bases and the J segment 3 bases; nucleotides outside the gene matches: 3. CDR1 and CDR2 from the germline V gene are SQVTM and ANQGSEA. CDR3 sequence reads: CSVGDRAANEKLFF. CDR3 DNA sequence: TGCAGCGTTGGGGACAGGGCTGCTAATGAAAAACTGTTTTTT.

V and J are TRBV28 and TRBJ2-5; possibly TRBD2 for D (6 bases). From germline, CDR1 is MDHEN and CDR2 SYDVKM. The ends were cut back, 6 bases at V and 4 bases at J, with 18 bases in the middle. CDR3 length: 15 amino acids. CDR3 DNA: TGTGCCAGCAGCCGGAGGGGTATTTTCGGAGAGACCCAGTACTTC. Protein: CASSRRGIFGETQYF.

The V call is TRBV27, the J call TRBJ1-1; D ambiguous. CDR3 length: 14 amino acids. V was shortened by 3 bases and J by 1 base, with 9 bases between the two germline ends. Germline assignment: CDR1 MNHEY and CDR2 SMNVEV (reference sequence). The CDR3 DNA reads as TGTGCCAGCAGTTTGAACCGGGCGAACACTGAAGCTTTCTTT. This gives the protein CASSLNRANTEAFF.